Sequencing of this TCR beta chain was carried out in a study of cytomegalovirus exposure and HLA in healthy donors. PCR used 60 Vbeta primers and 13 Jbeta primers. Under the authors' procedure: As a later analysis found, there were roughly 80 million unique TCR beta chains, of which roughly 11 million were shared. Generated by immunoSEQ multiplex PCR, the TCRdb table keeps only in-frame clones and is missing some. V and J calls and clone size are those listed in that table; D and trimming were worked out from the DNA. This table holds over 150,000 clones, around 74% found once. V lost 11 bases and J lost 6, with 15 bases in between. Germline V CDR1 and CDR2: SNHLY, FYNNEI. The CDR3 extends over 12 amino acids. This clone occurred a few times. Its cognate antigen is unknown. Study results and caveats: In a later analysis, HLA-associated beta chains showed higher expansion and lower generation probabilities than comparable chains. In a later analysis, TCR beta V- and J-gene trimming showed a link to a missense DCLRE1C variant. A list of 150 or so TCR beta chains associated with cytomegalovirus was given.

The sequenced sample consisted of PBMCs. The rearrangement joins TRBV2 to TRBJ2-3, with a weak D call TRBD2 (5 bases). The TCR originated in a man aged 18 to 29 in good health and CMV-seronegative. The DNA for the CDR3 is TGTGCCCCCGTCGGGGTTAGCGATACGCAGTATTTT. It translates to CAPVGVSDTQYF.